The clone carrying this T cell receptor (beta chain) was seen a single time. Measured with immunoSEQ multiplex PCR; TCRdb has only the in-frame clones, and not every one. The data show roughly 220,000 clones, 80% to 85% seen once. These data belong to a study of blood T cell repertoires in COVID-19. The wider study: The United States, Italy and Spain provided the acute and convalescent COVID-19 samples.

This CDR3 is 15 amino acids long. Per germline, CDR1 MNHEY and CDR2 SVGAGI. The J segment lost 1 base and the V segment lost 2 bases, leaving 1 base of the junction unmatched. Sequencing input: peripheral blood. The clonotype comes from a woman aged 60-70 years who had recovered from COVID-19. The rearrangement joins TRBV6-5 to TRBJ2-5; the match to TRBD1 covers 10 bases. CDR3 sequence: CASSYRQGAQETQYF. CDR3 coding DNA: TGTGCCAGCAGTTACCGACAGGGGGCCCAAGAGACCCAGTACTTC.